Below, one TCR beta chain is given with its context. This record belongs to a study of blood T cell repertoires in COVID-19. Trimming took off 0 bases at V and 7 bases at J, with 7 bases between the two ends. Germline loops: CDR1 SGHNT, CDR2 YENEEA. CDR3 size: 13 residues. The table came from immunoSEQ multiplex PCR; TCRdb's copy has only in-frame clones and leaves some out. The sample holds about 240,000 clones, 80% to 90% seen once. The chain uses TRBV11-3 and TRBJ1-5; D is ambiguous. Sequencing used peripheral blood. This clonotype was obtained from a man aged 50-59 years with acute or convalescent COVID-19. The CDR3 DNA reads as TGTGCCAGCAGCTTAGATCCCCAGCAGCCCCAGCATTTT. Amino acid sequence: CASSLDPQQPQHF.